These T cell receptor beta chains were read from a single sample in a study of T cell changes during pregnancy in multiple sclerosis. Method: immunoSEQ multiplex PCR; TCRdb's copy keeps in-frame clones and lacks some. The sample lists around 100,000 clones, 90% seen once, with 0.76% in the top ten. The sequences come from peripheral blood, collected in the second trimester of pregnancy. These receptors came from a female donor in good health, enrolled as a control in a pregnancy study. The CDR3 runs from the conserved cysteine through the conserved F or W. A D gene is named only where the DNA matches it firmly. Expanded clones are given a class, and other clones once, few, many or no size at all.

V	D	size	J	DNA	CDR3
TRBV28	TRBD1	NA	TRBJ2-7	TGTGCCAGCAGTTTAACCCCGGGACAGGGCTACGAGCAGTACTTC	CASSLTPGQGYEQYF
TRBV7-9	TRBD1	NA	TRBJ2-7	TGTGCCAGCAGCGGGACAGGGAGCTACGAGCAGTACTTC	CASSGTGSYEQYF
TRBV2	TRBD1	few	TRBJ1-4	TGTGCCAGCAACCCAGACAGGGGCGAAAAACTGTTTTTT	CASNPDRGEKLFF
TRBV6-1	TRBD2	once	TRBJ2-2	TGTGCCAGCAGTGCCTCTCTAGCGGGAGAGGGTCGGGGGGGGGAGCTGTTTTTT	CASSASLAGEGRGGELFF
TRBV18	TRBD1	NA	TRBJ1-1	TGTGCCAGCTCAAGAACCGGGACAGGGGTTGGAAGCGCTGAAGCTTTCTTT	CASSRTGTGVGSAEAFF
TRBV28	NA	NA	TRBJ2-6	TGTGCCAGCAGCCCAGGTGGGAGCTCTGGGGCCAACGTCCTGACTTTC	CASSPGGSSGANVLTF
TRBV13	TRBD1	NA	TRBJ2-2	TGTGCCAGCAGCTTTAGACAGGGCAGGCTGTTTTTT	CASSFRQGRLFF
TRBV6-4	TRBD1	NA	TRBJ1-2	TGTGCCAGCAGTGCCTCTCCGGGACAGGGGGCCGATGGCTACACCTTC	CASSASPGQGADGYTF
TRBV15	NA	NA	TRBJ2-5	TGTGCCACCAGCATCTGGCTAGTTGAAGAGACCCAGTACTTC	CATSIWLVEETQYF
TRBV6-4	TRBD1	NA	TRBJ1-5	TGTGCCAGCAGTGACACAGGAGACAGGGAAACACATCAGCCCCAGCATTTT	CASSDTGDRETHQPQHF
TRBV19	NA	NA	TRBJ1-4	TGTGCCAGTACCCCGAGAGGGTTCACTAATGAAAAACTGTTTTTT	CASTPRGFTNEKLFF
TRBV5-4	NA	once	TRBJ1-1	TGTGCCAGCAGCTTCAGGCCCGAACTTATGAACACTGAAGCTTTCTTT	CASSFRPELMNTEAFF
TRBV21-1	NA	once	TRBJ2-2	TGTGCCAGCAGCAAAGGAGGGGCTAGGGGGACCACCGGGGAGCTGTTTTTT	CASSKGGARGTTGELFF
TRBV19	TRBD1	NA	TRBJ1-1	TGTGCCAGTGGGTTTCAGGGGGCAAACACTGAAGCTTTCTTT	CASGFQGANTEAFF
TRBV19	TRBD1	NA	TRBJ1-1	TGTGCCAGTAGTACGCGACAGGGCATGGAGGCTTTCTTT	CASSTRQGMEAFF
TRBV9	TRBD1	NA	TRBJ1-1	TGTGCCAGCAGCATGCGGACAGGTAGGAACACTGAAGCTTTCTTT	CASSMRTGRNTEAFF
TRBV4-3	TRBD1	NA	TRBJ2-5	TGCGCCAGCAGCCAAGATTCGCAGGGGGCTAGGACCCAGTACTTC	CASSQDSQGARTQYF
TRBV4-1	TRBD1	once	TRBJ1-5	TGCGCCAGCAGCCAAGTAAGGGGGCAAGTCAGCAATCAGCCCCAGCATTTT	CASSQVRGQVSNQPQHF
TRBV19	TRBD1	NA	TRBJ1-2	TGTGCCAGTAGTGCCTGGGACAGGGAAGGTGGCTACACCTTC	CASSAWDREGGYTF
TRBV2	TRBD1	NA	TRBJ2-7	TGTGCCAGCACGCGAGACAGGGCCTACGAGCAGTACTTC	CASTRDRAYEQYF
TRBV19	NA	NA	TRBJ1-5	TGTGCCAGTAGTATGTGGGGGCGTCGGAATCAGCCCCAGCATTTT	CASSMWGRRNQPQHF
TRBV5-1	NA	NA	TRBJ2-7	TGCGCCAGCAGCACACGGACAGCCAGCTCCTACGAGCAGTACTTC	CASSTRTASSYEQYF
TRBV7-2	NA	NA	TRBJ1-5	TGTGCCAGCAGCTTATACAGGGAAGGCAATCAGCCCCAGCATTTT	CASSLYREGNQPQHF
TRBV10-3	TRBD2	NA	TRBJ2-7	TGTGCCATCAGTGGGACTAGCGGGATTCGCGAGCAGTACTTC	CAISGTSGIREQYF
TRBV9	NA	NA	TRBJ1-1	TGTGCCAGCAGCGTAGAGGAGGGTAGGGAAGCTTTCTTT	CASSVEEGREAFF
TRBV6-1	TRBD1	NA	TRBJ1-4	TGTGCCAGCAGTGAAGCGGTAGGACAGGGGTACGAAAAACTGTTTTTT	CASSEAVGQGYEKLFF
TRBV7-6	TRBD1	NA	TRBJ1-4	TGTGCCAGCAGCTTAGAGGGCAGGGGGTATGAAAAACTGTTTTTT	CASSLEGRGYEKLFF
TRBV11-2	NA	NA	TRBJ1-6	TGTGCCAGCAGCCCCACAGAAATGAAGAATTCACCCCTCCACTTT	CASSPTEMKNSPLHF
TRBV28	NA	NA	TRBJ1-5	TGTGCCAGCAGGTATGGCGGAGGGTTTAATCAGCCCCAGCATTTT	CASRYGGGFNQPQHF